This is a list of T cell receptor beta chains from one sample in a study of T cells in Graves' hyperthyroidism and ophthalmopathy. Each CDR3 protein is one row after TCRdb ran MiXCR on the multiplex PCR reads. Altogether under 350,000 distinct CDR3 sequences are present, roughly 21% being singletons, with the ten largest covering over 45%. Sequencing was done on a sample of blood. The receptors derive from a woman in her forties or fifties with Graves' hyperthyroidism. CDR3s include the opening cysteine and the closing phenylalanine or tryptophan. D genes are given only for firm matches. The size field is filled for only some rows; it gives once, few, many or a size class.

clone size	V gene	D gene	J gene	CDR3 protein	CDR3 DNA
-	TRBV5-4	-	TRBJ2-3	CASSFNRASTDTQYF	TGTGCCAGCAGCTTTAACAGGGCAAGCACAGATACGCAGTATTTT
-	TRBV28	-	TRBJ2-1	CASSGQFNEQFF	TGTGCCAGCAGTGGACAATTCAATGAGCAGTTCTTC
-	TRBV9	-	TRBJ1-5	CASSVDLSNQPQHF	TGTGCCAGCAGCGTAGACCTTAGCAATCAGCCCCAGCATTTT
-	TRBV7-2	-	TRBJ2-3	CASSLEANTDTQYF	TGTGCCAGCAGCTTAGAGGCAAACACAGATACGCAGTATTTT
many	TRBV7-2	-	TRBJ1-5	CASSSFSNQPQHF	TGTGCCAGCAGCTCTTTTAGCAATCAGCCCCAGCATTTT
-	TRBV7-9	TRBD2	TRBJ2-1	CASSLAGGPGNEQFF	TGTGCCAGCAGCTTAGCGGGAGGGCCGGGCAATGAGCAGTTCTTC
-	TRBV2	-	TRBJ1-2	CASPSLGGGNYGYTF	TGTGCCAGCCCGTCCCTGGGAGGCGGTAACTATGGCTACACCTTC
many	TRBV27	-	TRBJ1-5	CASSSLRGQPQHF	TGTGCCAGCAGTTCCCTTAGAGGGCAGCCCCAGCATTTT
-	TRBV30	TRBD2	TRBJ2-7	CAWSMGGIKYEQYF	TGTGCCTGGAGTATGGGGGGGATAAAGTACGAGCAGTACTTC
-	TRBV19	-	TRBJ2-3	CASSSAGTGLDTQYF	TGTGCCAGTAGTAGCGCCGGGACTGGGCTTGATACGCAGTATTTT
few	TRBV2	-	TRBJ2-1	CASSFRLDNEQFF	TGTGCCAGCAGTTTCCGCCTTGACAATGAGCAGTTCTTC
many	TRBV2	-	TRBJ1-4	CASSSYEKLFF	TGTGCCAGCAGTTCTTATGAAAAACTGTTTTTT
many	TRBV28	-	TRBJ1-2	CASSSQANYGYTF	TGTGCCAGCAGTTCTCAGGCTAACTATGGCTACACCTTC
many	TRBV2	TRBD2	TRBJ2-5	CASRLGLAGGVETQYF	TGTGCCAGCAGACTCGGACTAGCGGGAGGGGTGGAGACCCAGTACTTC
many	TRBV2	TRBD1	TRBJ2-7	CASRLDRGGYYEQYF	TGTGCCAGCAGACTCGACAGGGGAGGCTACTACGAGCAGTACTTC
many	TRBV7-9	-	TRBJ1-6	CASSLLTQALHF	TGTGCCAGCAGCCTTTTGACGCAGGCCCTCCACTTT
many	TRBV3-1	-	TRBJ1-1	CASSQAGGNTEAFF	TGTGCCAGCAGCCAAGCTGGGGGGAACACTGAAGCTTTCTTT
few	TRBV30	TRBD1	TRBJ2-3	CAWSGGQGRSDTQYF	TGTGCCTGGAGCGGGGGACAGGGGAGGTCAGATACGCAGTATTTT
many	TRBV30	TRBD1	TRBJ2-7	CAWDRGRYEQYF	TGTGCCTGGGACAGGGGGAGGTACGAGCAGTACTTC
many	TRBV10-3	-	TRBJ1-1	CAIRPTPARFGEAFF	TGTGCCATCAGACCTACCCCAGCCCGCTTTGGTGAAGCTTTCTTT
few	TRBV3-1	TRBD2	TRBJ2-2	CASSQVSGSENTGELFF	TGTGCCAGCAGCCAGGTTAGCGGGAGTGAGAACACCGGGGAGCTGTTTTTT
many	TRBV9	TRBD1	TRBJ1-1	CASSVGTGGMGTEAFF	TGTGCCAGCAGCGTCGGGACAGGGGGCATGGGCACTGAAGCTTTCTTT
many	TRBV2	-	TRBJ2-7	CASTRTSYEQYF	TGTGCCAGCACCCGGACCTCCTACGAGCAGTACTTC
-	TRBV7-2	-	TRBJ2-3	CASSLALGVRTDTQYF	TGTGCCAGCAGCTTAGCGCTCGGGGTTCGCACAGATACGCAGTATTTT
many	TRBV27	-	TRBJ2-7	CASRAVNLREQYF	TGTGCCAGTCGCGCGGTCAACCTAAGAGAGCAGTACTTC
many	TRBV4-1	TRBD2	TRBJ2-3	CASSSRTSGRGGTDTQYF	TGCGCCAGCAGCTCCCGGACTAGCGGGAGAGGTGGCACAGATACGCAGTATTTT
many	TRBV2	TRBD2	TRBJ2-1	CASSPGLNRKTLNNEQFF	TGTGCCAGCAGTCCGGGACTAAACCGAAAAACCCTTAACAATGAGCAGTTCTTC
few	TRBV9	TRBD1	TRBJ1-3	CASSDPGQGGSGNTIYF	TGTGCCAGCAGCGATCCCGGACAGGGAGGTTCTGGAAACACCATATATTTT
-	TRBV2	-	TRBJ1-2	CASSESTLNYGYTF	TGTGCCAGCAGTGAGTCGACACTAAACTATGGCTACACCTTC
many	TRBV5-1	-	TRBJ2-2	CASSLTTGELFF	TGCGCCAGCAGCTTGACTACCGGGGAGCTGTTTTTT
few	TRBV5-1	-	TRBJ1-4	CASSLGTDNEKLFF	TGCGCCAGCAGCTTGGGGACGGATAATGAAAAACTGTTTTTT
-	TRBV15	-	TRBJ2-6	CATSRVKGQSGANVLTF	TGTGCCACCAGCAGAGTGAAGGGGCAGTCTGGGGCCAACGTCCTGACTTTC
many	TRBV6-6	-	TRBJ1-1	CASSYGGGMNTEAFF	TGTGCCAGCAGTTACGGTGGTGGCATGAACACTGAAGCTTTCTTT
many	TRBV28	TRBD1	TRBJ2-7	CASSLTGFEQYF	TGTGCCAGCAGTTTGACAGGGTTCGAGCAGTACTTC
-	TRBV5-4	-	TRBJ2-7	CASSDGTYYEQYF	TGTGCCAGCAGCGACGGGACATACTACGAGCAGTACTTC
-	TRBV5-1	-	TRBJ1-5	CASRSGSGSDPQHF	TGCGCCAGCAGATCGGGGTCGGGATCCGACCCCCAGCATTTT
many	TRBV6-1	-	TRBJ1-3	CASSELSSSGNTIYF	TGTGCCAGCAGTGAATTGAGTAGCTCTGGAAACACCATATATTTT
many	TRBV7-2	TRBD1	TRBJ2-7	CASSSSRGRSYEQYF	TGTGCCAGCAGCTCCTCCAGGGGGCGAAGCTACGAGCAGTACTTC
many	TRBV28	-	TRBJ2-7	CASSWGAGAGNEQYF	TGTGCCAGCAGTTGGGGGGCGGGGGCGGGCAACGAGCAGTACTTC
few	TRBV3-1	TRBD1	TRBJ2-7	CASSRQGAHEQYF	TGTGCCAGCAGCAGACAGGGGGCACACGAGCAGTACTTC
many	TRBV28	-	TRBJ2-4	CASSLWGVRAKNIQYF	TGTGCCAGCAGTTTGTGGGGAGTCCGAGCCAAAAACATTCAGTACTTC
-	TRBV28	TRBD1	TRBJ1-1	CASKSTGTTNTEAFF	TGTGCCAGCAAATCGACAGGGACAACGAACACTGAAGCTTTCTTT